The 9 T cell receptor beta chains presented below share a single source sample, sequenced in a study of resident and recirculating memory T cells in vitiligo. TCRdb keeps only in-frame clones here, not all; method: immunoSEQ multiplex PCR. The data show 60,000 to 80,000 clones, approximately 91% seen once. The sample was blood. The receptors stem from a male donor with vitiligo.

The J gene is TRBJ2-7, the V gene TRBV5-6, with 7 bases that match TRBD1. The germline V gene has CDR1 SGHDT and CDR2 YYEEEE. V was pared by 5 bases and J by 4 bases, with 9 bases of the junction left unmatched. The CDR3 spans 14 residues. This CDR3 reads CASSNGGQLYEQYF. In DNA form, the CDR3 reads TGTGCCAGCAGTAATGGGGGACAGCTATACGAGCAGTACTTC.

The genes are TRBV19 and TRBJ1-1; 7 bases line up with TRBD1. V dropped 3 bases and J dropped 5; count of bases not matched to a gene: 9. Germline CDR1 and CDR2: LNHDA and SQIVND (reference sequence). This CDR3 is built from 15 residues. The DNA for the CDR3 is TGTGCCAGTAGTATGGGCAACAGGGGTTGGACTGAAGCTTTCTTT. It yields the protein CASSMGNRGWTEAFF.

This chain connects TRBV10-3 to TRBJ2-5; perhaps TRBD1 as D (5 bases). The V gene's germline CDR1 is ENHRY and CDR2 SYGVKD. The CDR3 covers 14 residues. V lost 0 bases, J lost 2 bases, and 7 bases lay in between. The CDR3 bases are TGTGCCATCAGTGAGTCTCAGGGACAAGAGACCCAGTACTTC. The encoded protein is CAISESQGQETQYF.

The chain carries TRBV7-2 and TRBJ2-7; 14 bases map to TRBD2. Germline V gene sequence: CDR1 SGHTA, CDR2 FQGNSA. The CDR3 contains 16 residues. Trimming cost V 5 bases and J 1 base; bases outside gene matches: 4. The CDR3 DNA reads TGTGCCAGCAGCAGACGACTAGCGGGGGGGTCCTACGAGCAGTACTTC. Protein sequence: CASSRRLAGGSYEQYF.

This clone has a handful of counts. This chain joins TRBV7-3 and TRBJ2-2; D not resolved. The germline V gene has CDR1 SGHTA and CDR2 FQGTGA. The CDR3 sequence is 12 residues long. Between the trimmed V and J ends, which lost 4 bases and 3 bases, there was a span of 3 bases. CDR3 in DNA: TGTGCCAGCAGCTCTTACACCGGGGAGCTGTTTTTT. It translates to CASSSYTGELFF.

CDR3 coding DNA: TGTGCCAGCAGCTATGTCCAGCCGGGACAGAATTATGGCTACACCTTC. Translation gives CASSYVQPGQNYGYTF. The V gene is TRBV5-5, the J gene TRBJ1-2; 7 bases are shared with TRBD1. V lost 3 bases and J lost 5; bases outside the gene matches: 13. Per germline, CDR1 SGHKS and CDR2 YYEKEE (reference sequence). CDR3 length equals 16 residues.

The rearrangement joins TRBV5-1 to TRBJ2-1, with D unresolved. CDR1 and CDR2 (germline): SGHRS, YFSETQ. Trimming left V 1 base short and J 2 bases short, with 10 bases between. This CDR3 is built from 15 residues. The CDR3, as DNA: TGCGCCAGCAGCTTGCTAGAATCCACCTACAATGAGCAGTTCTTC. Amino acids: CASSLLESTYNEQFF.

The rearrangement links TRBV11-2 to TRBJ1-2; 10 nucleotides match TRBD1. Germline lookup yields CDR1 SGHAT and CDR2 FQNNGV. Unmatched junction bases numbered 5, after V lost 5 bases and J lost 2 bases. The CDR3 covers 15 residues. The CDR3 DNA follows: TGTGCCAGCAGCCGAGGGACAGGGGTAAACTATGGCTACACCTTC. Its protein is CASSRGTGVNYGYTF.

This rearrangement joins TRBV4-2 to TRBJ1-2, with 8 positions matching TRBD1. Germline V gene data show CDR1 as LGHNA and CDR2 as YNFKEQ. J lost 7 bases, V lost 4 bases, and 14 bases had no gene match. This CDR3 has 16 residues. The CDR3 DNA reads TGTGCCAGCAGCCCGAGCCCCGACAGGGGACTACTTGGCTACACCTTC. Its translation is CASSPSPDRGLLGYTF.